This T cell receptor beta chain was sequenced for a study of chemoradiotherapy in HPV16-positive cancers. The CDR3 covers 17 residues. Trimming shortened V by 7 bases and J by 6 bases, and 26 bases separated the two germline ends. Germline-derived CDR1 and CDR2 are SGHTA and FQGTGA. The protocol was immunoSEQ multiplex PCR, while the TCRdb copy is restricted to in-frame clones and leaves out a portion. Among 7,000 or so clones listed, about nine tenths were seen once. The sequence was obtained from a human donor with HPV-associated anogenital cancer. This sample comprised tumor tissue, obtained from a patient who underwent chemoradiotherapy. J is TRBJ2-3 and V is TRBV7-3; D is unresolved. CDR3 amino acids: CASTPPRPGSETDTQYF. Written as DNA, the CDR3 is TGTGCCAGCACCCCCCCCCGTCCAGGATCGGAGACCGATACGCAGTATTTT.